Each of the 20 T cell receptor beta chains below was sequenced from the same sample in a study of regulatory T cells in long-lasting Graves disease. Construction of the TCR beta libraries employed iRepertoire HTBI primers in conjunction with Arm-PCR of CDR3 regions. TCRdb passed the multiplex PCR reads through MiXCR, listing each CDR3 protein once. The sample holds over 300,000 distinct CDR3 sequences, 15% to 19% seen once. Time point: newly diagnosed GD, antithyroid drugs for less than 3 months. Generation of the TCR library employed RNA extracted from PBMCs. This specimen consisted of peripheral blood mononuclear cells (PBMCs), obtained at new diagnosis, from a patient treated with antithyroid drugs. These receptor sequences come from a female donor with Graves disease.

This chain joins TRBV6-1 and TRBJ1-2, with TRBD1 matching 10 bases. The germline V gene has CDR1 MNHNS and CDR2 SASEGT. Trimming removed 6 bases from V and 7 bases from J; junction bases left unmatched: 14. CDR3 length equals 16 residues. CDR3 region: CASSPTTGTGESGYTF. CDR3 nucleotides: TGTGCCAGCAGCCCTACTACCGGGACAGGGGAGTCTGGCTACACCTTC.

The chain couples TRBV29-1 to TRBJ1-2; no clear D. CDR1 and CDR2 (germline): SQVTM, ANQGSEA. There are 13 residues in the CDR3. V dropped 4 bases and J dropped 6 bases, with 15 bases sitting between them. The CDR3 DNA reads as TGCAGCGTTGTGGAAGGGATTCTTAATGGCTACACCTTC. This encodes CSVVEGILNGYTF.

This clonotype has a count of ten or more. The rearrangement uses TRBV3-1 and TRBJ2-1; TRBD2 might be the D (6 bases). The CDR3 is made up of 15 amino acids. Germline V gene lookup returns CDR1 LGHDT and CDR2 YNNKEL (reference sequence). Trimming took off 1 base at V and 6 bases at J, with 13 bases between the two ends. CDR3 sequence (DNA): TGTGCCAGCAGCCAAGCTAGCGCCCCAACCAATGAGCAGTTCTTC. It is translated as CASSQASAPTNEQFF.

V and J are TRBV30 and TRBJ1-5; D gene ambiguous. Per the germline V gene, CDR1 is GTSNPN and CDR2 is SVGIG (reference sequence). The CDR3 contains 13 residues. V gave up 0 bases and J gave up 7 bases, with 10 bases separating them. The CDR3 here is CAWSVRVQQPQHF. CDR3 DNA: TGTGCCTGGAGTGTACGGGTACAGCAGCCCCAGCATTTT. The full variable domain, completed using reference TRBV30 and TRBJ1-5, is SQTIHQWPATLVQPVGSPLSLECTVEGTSNPNLYWYRQAAGRGLQLLFYSVGIGQISSEVPQNLSASRPQDRQFILSSKKLLLSDSGFYLCAWSVRVQQPQHFGDGTRLSIL.

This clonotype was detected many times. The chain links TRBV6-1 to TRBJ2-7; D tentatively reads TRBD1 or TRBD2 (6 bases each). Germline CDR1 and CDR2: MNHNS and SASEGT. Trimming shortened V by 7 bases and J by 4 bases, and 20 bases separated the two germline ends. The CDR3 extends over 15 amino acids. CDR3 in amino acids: CASTGGGVVSYEQYF. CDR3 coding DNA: TGTGCCAGCACCGGGGGCGGGGTGGTTTCGTACGAGCAGTACTTC.

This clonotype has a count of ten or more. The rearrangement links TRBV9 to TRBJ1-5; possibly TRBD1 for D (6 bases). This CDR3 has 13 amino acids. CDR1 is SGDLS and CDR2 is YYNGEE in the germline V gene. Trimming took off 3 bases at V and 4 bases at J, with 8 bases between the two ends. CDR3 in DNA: TGTGCCAGCAGCGGACAGGCGAATCAGCCCCAGCATTTT. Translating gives CASSGQANQPQHF.

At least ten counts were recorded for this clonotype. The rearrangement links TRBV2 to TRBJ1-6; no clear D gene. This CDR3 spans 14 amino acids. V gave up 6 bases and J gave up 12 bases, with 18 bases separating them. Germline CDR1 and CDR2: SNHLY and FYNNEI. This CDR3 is CASRDDKFRRPLHF. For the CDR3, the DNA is TGTGCCAGCAGGGATGACAAATTTCGGAGACCCCTCCACTTT.

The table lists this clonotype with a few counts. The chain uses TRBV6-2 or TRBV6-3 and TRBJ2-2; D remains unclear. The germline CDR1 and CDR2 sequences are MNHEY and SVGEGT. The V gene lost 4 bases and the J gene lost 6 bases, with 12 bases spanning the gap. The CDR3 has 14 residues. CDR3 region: CASSSPNSPGELFF. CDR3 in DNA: TGTGCCAGCAGTTCCCCAAATTCGCCCGGGGAGCTGTTTTTT.

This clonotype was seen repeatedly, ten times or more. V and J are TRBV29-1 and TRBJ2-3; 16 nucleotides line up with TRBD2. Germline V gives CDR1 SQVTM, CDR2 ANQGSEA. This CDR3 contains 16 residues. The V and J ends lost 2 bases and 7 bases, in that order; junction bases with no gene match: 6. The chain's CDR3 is CSVERGTSGRANTQYF. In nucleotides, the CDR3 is TGCAGCGTTGAAAGGGGGACTAGCGGGAGGGCCAATACGCAGTATTTT.

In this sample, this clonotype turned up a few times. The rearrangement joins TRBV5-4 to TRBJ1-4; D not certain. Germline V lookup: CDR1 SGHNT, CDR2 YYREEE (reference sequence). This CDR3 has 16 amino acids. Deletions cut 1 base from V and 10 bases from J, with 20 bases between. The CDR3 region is CASSLIGRAEEGKLFF. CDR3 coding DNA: TGTGCCAGCAGCTTGATTGGACGGGCGGAGGAAGGAAAACTGTTTTTT.

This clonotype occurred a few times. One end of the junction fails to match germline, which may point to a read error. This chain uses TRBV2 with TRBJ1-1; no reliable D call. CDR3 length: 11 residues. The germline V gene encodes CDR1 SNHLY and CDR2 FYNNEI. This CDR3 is CASSDSFEASF. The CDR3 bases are TGTGCCAGCAGTGATTCGTTTGAAGCTTCCTTT.

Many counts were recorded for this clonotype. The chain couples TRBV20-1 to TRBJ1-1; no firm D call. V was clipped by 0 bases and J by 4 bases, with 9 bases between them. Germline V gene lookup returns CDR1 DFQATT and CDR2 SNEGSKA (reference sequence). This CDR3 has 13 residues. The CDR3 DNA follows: TGCAGTGCTAGAGATCTGGCGGGCACTGAAGCTTTCTTT. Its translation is CSARDLAGTEAFF.

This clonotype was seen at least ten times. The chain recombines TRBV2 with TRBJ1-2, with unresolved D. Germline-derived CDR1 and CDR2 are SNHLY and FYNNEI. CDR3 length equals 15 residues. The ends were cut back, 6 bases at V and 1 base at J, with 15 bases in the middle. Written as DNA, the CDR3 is TGTGCCAGCAGCTTCGTCTCGGCGGGTAACTATGGCTACACCTTC. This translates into CASSFVSAGNYGYTF.

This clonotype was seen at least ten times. In DNA form, the CDR3 reads TGTGCCTGGAGTAGGACTAGCGTTACCTACGAGCAGTACTTC. This codes for CAWSRTSVTYEQYF. The V gene is TRBV30, the J gene TRBJ2-7; 9 bases align to TRBD2. In germline, CDR1 is GTSNPN, CDR2 SVGIG (reference sequence). V lost 2 bases to trimming and J lost 2 bases; unmatched junction nucleotides: 4. The CDR3 loop spans 14 amino acids.

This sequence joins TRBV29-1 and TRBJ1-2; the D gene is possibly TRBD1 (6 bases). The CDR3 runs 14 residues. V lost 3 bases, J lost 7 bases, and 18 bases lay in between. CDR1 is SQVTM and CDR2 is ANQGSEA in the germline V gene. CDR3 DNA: TGCAGCGTTGACGCGGGGGGCGCAGGTTTTGGCTACACCTTC. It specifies CSVDAGGAGFGYTF.

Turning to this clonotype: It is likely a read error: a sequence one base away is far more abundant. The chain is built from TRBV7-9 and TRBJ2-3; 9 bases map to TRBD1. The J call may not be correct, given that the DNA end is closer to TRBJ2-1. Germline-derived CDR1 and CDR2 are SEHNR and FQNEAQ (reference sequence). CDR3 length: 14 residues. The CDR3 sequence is CASSRTGDANGQFF. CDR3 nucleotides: TGTGCCAGCAGCCGGACAGGGGACGCCAATGGGCAGTTCTTC.

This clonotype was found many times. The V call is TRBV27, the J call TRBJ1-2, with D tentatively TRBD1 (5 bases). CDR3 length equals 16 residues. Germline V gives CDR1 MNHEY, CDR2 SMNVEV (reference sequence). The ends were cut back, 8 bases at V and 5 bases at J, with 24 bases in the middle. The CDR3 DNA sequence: TGTGCCAGCGGGGCTTGGAGGGGCGCCCACCGATATGGCTACACCTTC. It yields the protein CASGAWRGAHRYGYTF.

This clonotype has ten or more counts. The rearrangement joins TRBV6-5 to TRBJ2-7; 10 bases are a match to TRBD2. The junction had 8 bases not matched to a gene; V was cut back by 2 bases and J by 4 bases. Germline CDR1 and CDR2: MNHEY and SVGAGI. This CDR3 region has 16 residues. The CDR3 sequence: CASSYSGGARGYEQYF. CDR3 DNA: TGTGCCAGCAGTTACAGCGGGGGGGCTCGGGGTTACGAGCAGTACTTC.

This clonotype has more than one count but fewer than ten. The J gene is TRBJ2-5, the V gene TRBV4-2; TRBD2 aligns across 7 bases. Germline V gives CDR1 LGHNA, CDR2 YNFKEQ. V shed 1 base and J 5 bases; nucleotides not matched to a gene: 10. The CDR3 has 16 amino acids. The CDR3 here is CASSQGFGGRGETQYF. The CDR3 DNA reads TGTGCCAGCAGCCAAGGGTTCGGCGGGAGAGGGGAGACCCAGTACTTC.

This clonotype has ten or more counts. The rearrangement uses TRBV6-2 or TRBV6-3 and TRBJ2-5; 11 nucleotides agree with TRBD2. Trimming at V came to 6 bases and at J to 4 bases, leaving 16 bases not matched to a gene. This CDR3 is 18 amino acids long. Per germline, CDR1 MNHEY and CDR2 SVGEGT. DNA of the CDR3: TGTGCCAGCAGCCTTACCTTAGCGGGAGGGCCACCCTTAGAGACCCAGTACTTC. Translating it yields CASSLTLAGGPPLETQYF.